Listed below are T cell receptor beta chains from one sample, sequenced in a study of Graves' ophthalmopathy and Graves' hyperthyroidism. One entry per CDR3 protein, called by TCRdb with MiXCR from the multiplex PCR reads. The table has fewer than 350,000 distinct CDR3 sequences, 15% to 20% seen once; the top ten hold over 9%. The source material was peripheral blood. The receptor source for this set is an adult man with Graves' ophthalmopathy. CDR3s include the opening cysteine and the closing phenylalanine or tryptophan. D genes are given only for firm matches. Not all rows give a size; the values are once, few, many and, for expanded clones, a class.

j_call d_call v_call clone_size cdr3_aa cdr3_nt
TRBJ1-6 . TRBV20-1 . CSAQGTFSSPLHF TGCAGTGCTCAAGGGACCTTTTCTTCACCCCTCCACTTT
TRBJ1-2 . TRBV24-1 many CATSDPRETNYGYTF TGTGCCACCAGTGATCCACGAGAAACTAACTATGGCTACACCTTC
TRBJ2-7 . TRBV5-1 many CASSLTAAVRGEQYF TGCGCCAGCAGCTTGACGGCAGCCGTACGTGGCGAGCAGTACTTC
TRBJ1-2 . TRBV3-1 many CASSLSLRTSNYGYTF TGTGCCAGCAGCCTGAGTCTCAGGACCTCTAACTATGGCTACACCTTC
TRBJ1-5 . TRBV6-1 many CASSGFITEGHQPQHF TGTGCCAGCAGTGGCTTTATAACAGAGGGCCATCAGCCCCAGCATTTT
TRBJ2-7 TRBD2 TRBV11-1 . CASSARGGLATYEQYF TGTGCCAGCAGTGCGCGTGGGGGACTAGCGACCTACGAGCAGTACTTC
TRBJ2-5 TRBD2 TRBV7-2 many CASSLAQGGAETQYF TGTGCCAGCAGCTTAGCGCAGGGAGGGGCAGAGACCCAGTACTTC
TRBJ1-1 TRBD1 TRBV7-9 many CASSFQGTGGMNTEAFF TGTGCCAGCAGCTTTCAAGGGACAGGGGGTATGAACACTGAAGCTTTCTTT
TRBJ2-2 . TRBV12-3/TRBV12-4 many CASRGTPNTGELFF TGTGCCAGCAGGGGGACACCGAACACCGGGGAGCTGTTTTTT
TRBJ2-7 TRBD1 TRBV12-3/TRBV12-4 . CASSFTGTGGAYEQYF TGTGCCAGCAGTTTTACCGGGACAGGGGGCGCCTACGAGCAGTACTTC
TRBJ1-1 . TRBV30 many CAWSVRRLLNTEAFF TGTGCCTGGAGTGTACGGAGGCTTTTAAACACTGAAGCTTTCTTT
TRBJ2-5 TRBD2 TRBV5-6 many CASSLAGTSGGSGETQYF TGTGCCAGCAGCTTGGCCGGGACTAGCGGGGGGAGCGGGGAGACCCAGTACTTC
TRBJ2-7 . TRBV6-1 . CASSLTVGYEQYF TGTGCCAGCAGTCTGACAGTAGGCTACGAGCAGTACTTC
TRBJ2-2 TRBD2 TRBV10-3 many CATLAGANTGELFF TGTGCCACTTTAGCGGGAGCGAACACCGGGGAGCTGTTTTTT
TRBJ1-6 . TRBV4-1 many CASSQGRFRGRDSPLHF TGCGCCAGCAGCCAAGGGCGGTTTCGTGGGAGGGATTCACCCCTCCACTTT
TRBJ1-6 TRBD1 TRBV6-5 many CASSFRTGSSYNSPLHF TGTGCCAGCAGTTTTCGGACAGGGAGCTCCTATAATTCACCCCTCCACTTT
TRBJ2-5 TRBD1 TRBV5-1 many CASSGGQAAGTQYF TGCGCCAGCAGCGGGGGACAGGCCGCGGGTACCCAGTACTTC
TRBJ1-5 TRBD1 TRBV6-1 . CASSPGTAEKLNQPQHF TGTGCCAGCAGTCCCGGGACAGCCGAAAAATTAAATCAGCCCCAGCATTTT
TRBJ1-2 . TRBV12-3/TRBV12-4 many CASSLYTGYGYTF TGTGCCAGCAGTTTGTACACAGGCTATGGCTACACCTTC
TRBJ1-3 . TRBV4-1 many CASSQDGFTGFSGNTIYF TGCGCCAGCAGCCAAGACGGATTCACAGGTTTCTCTGGAAACACCATATATTTT
TRBJ1-6 TRBD1 TRBV27 many CASSLRTGDSPLHF TGTGCCAGCAGTTTGCGGACAGGGGATTCACCCCTCCACTTT
TRBJ2-7 TRBD2 TRBV5-1 many CASSLSGTSTHEQYF TGCGCCAGCAGCCTGTCAGGGACTAGCACCCACGAGCAGTACTTC
TRBJ1-1 . TRBV5-5 many CASILRPGGATEAFF TGTGCCAGCATCTTACGCCCCGGGGGAGCGACTGAAGCTTTCTTT
TRBJ1-2 . TRBV7-8 many CASSFFSPGADGYTF TGTGCCAGCAGCTTCTTCTCACCGGGGGCCGATGGCTACACCTTC
TRBJ1-1 . TRBV27 . CASSLYQGTEAFF TGTGCCAGCAGTTTGTATCAAGGTACTGAAGCTTTCTTT
TRBJ2-7 . TRBV6-5 . CASSYPEIGKSYEQYF TGTGCCAGCAGTTACCCGGAAATAGGGAAGAGCTACGAGCAGTACTTC
TRBJ2-2 . TRBV20-1 many CSARDPGNTGELFF TGCAGTGCTAGAGATCCGGGGAACACCGGGGAGCTGTTTTTT
TRBJ1-2 TRBD1 TRBV6-1 . CASSSGTGDSYGYTF TGTGCCAGCAGCTCCGGGACAGGGGATAGCTATGGCTACACCTTC
TRBJ1-2 . TRBV2 many CASSGNLNYGYTF TGTGCCAGCAGCGGGAACCTTAACTATGGCTACACCTTC
TRBJ2-4 TRBD1 TRBV20-1 . CSAAQGTKNIQYF TGCAGTGCTGCACAGGGGACAAAAAACATTCAGTACTTC